The TCR beta chain described here comes from a study of blood T cell repertoires in COVID-19. Looking at the study overall: From the United States, Italy and Spain came samples of acute and convalescent COVID-19. Nucleic acid was either cDNA or gDNA, and it came from T cells, B-cell-depleted T cells, or PBMCs.

Original processing notes: Amplifying reference gene primers gave estimates of nucleated cell counts. Assay used: immunoSEQ multiplex PCR; TCRdb lists only in-frame clones, some missing. The V and J calls and clone size come from that table; D and trimming were worked out from the DNA. The sample consists of about 140,000 clones, approximately 89% of them appearing once. This clone was seen a single time. There are 18 residues in the CDR3. Germline V gene lookup returns CDR1 LGHNA and CDR2 YNFKEQ. Losses at the gene ends were 1 base for V and 8 bases for J; bases not matched to a gene: 16. The sequenced sample was peripheral blood. The receptor was isolated from a human donor in a cohort sampled during active COVID-19. The chain combines TRBV4-2 with TRBJ1-4; 7 bases align to TRBD1. The CDR3 sequence is CASSQVGAGGNRGEKLFF. The CDR3 region has the DNA TGTGCCAGCAGCCAAGTCGGGGCAGGGGGGAACCGTGGAGAAAAACTGTTTTTT.